The sequence of this TCR beta chain was determined in a study of T cell responses to AZD1222 COVID-19 vaccine. Broader study findings: Increased Spike-specific TCR breadth and depth were observed after two AZD1222 doses.

With 7 bases removed from V and 0 bases from J, the gap between germline ends came to 11 bases. The CDR3 contains 14 residues. CDR1 is MNHEY, CDR2 SVGAGI, per germline. A remark on this clone: Its cognate antigen is unknown.

Measured with immunoSEQ multiplex PCR; TCRdb has only the in-frame clones, and not every one. The table includes 120,000 to 150,000 clones, approximately 78% detected once. The sequence was collected from an adult in good health. The chain combines TRBV6-5 with TRBJ2-3; D uncertain. Material: peripheral blood, obtained on day 0 of MenACWY control vaccination. Here the CDR3 DNA reads TGTGCCAGCACCCTCGCCGGGAGCACAGATACGCAGTATTTT. It translates to CASTLAGSTDTQYF.